In its sample, the clone carrying this T cell receptor beta chain was seen a few times. Its antigen is not identified. The sample is drawn from a study of beta chain features in type 1 diabetes. Overall study findings and caveats: Junctions at VDJ sites from type 1 diabetes patients had fewer insertions and more deletions. Within each of all four CD4+ subsets, Type 1 diabetes patients had TCRB CDR3s that were moderately but significantly shorter. PCR might pick shorter templates more often, in the same way for patients and controls. For cells with high TCR expression, cDNA sequencing could yield over-representation.

The whole isolated RNA underwent reverse transcription, so sequencing captured expressed TCRB transcripts. Generated by immunoSEQ multiplex PCR, the TCRdb table keeps only in-frame clones and is missing some. Among around 710,000 clones listed, around 12% were seen once. CD4+ naive, central memory, regulatory and stem cell-like memory subsets were isolated by sorting on CD45RO/CCR7/CD25/CD127/CD95/CD27. Germline loops: CDR1 MDHEN, CDR2 SYDVKM. Deletions cut 2 bases from V and 4 bases from J, with 6 bases between. This CDR3 spans 13 amino acids. The chain uses TRBV28 and TRBJ1-5, with D unresolved. The sequence came from a man aged 25-45 years with type 1 diabetes. The source material was naive CD4+ T cells from blood. The CDR3 DNA reads TGTGCCAGCAGTTTACCTCCAAATCAGCCCCAGCATTTT. It codes for CASSLPPNQPQHF.